One and the same sample provided the 7 T cell receptor beta chains below, sequenced in a study of T-cell memory formation after mild COVID-19. From the 5' RACE reads, TCRdb called clonotypes with MiXCR, one entry per CDR3 protein. The table has hundreds of thousands of distinct CDR3 sequences, about a sixth seen once. The specimen sequenced was PBMCs or a T cell subset sorted from them (not recorded which). The receptors derive from a man younger than 30 who had mild COVID-19 (a few samples of this study predate the infection). Cell type and time point are not known.

This chain joins TRBV11-2 and TRBJ2-2, with TRBD2 identical over 7 bases. Per the germline V gene, CDR1 is SGHAT and CDR2 is FQNNGV. Losses at the gene ends were 6 bases for V and 4 bases for J; bases not matched to a gene: 8. The CDR3 is 15 residues long. The CDR3 nucleotides are TGTGCCAGCAGTGAGCGGGGACGACTCACCGGGGAGCTGTTTTTT. Encoded protein: CASSERGRLTGELFF.

This clonotype was picked up a small number of times. The CDR3: CASTGDRNYGYTF. The CDR3 nucleotides read TGTGCCAGCACCGGGGACAGAAACTATGGCTACACCTTC. The chain uses TRBV2 and TRBJ1-2, with 7 bases that match TRBD1. There are 13 residues in the CDR3. Germline trimming cut 7 bases from V and 2 bases from J; bases unmatched to any gene: 4. In germline, CDR1 is SNHLY, CDR2 FYNNEI. Based on the CDR3 plus reference TRBV2 and TRBJ1-2, the full variable domain is EPEVTQTPSHQVTQMGQEVILRCVPISNHLYFYWYRQILGQKVEFLVSFYNNEISEKSEIFDDQFSVERPDGSNFTLKIRSTKLEDSAMYFCASTGDRNYGYTFGSGTRLTVV.

The rearrangement joins TRBV20-1 to TRBJ2-3; 9 positions match TRBD2. Looked up from germline, CDR1 is DFQATT and CDR2 is SNEGSKA (reference sequence). The CDR3 runs to 15 residues. V lost 4 bases, J lost 0 bases, and 5 bases stayed unmatched. CDR3 sequence (DNA): TGCAGTGCTACCCAAGCGGGGGGAAGCACAGATACGCAGTATTTT. Amino acid sequence: CSATQAGGSTDTQYF.

The genes are TRBV5-4 and TRBJ1-1, with D perhaps TRBD1 (5 bases). CDR1 is SGHNT and CDR2 is YYREEE in the germline V gene (reference sequence). Trimming took off 2 bases at V and 6 bases at J, with 11 bases between the two ends. The CDR3 totals 13 residues. The DNA for the CDR3 is TGTGCCAGCAGCTTTGGTAGGGACGCTGAAGCTTTCTTT. Its protein is CASSFGRDAEAFF. Full variable domain (rest looked up from reference TRBV5-4 and TRBJ1-1): ETGVTQSPTHLIKTRGQQVTLRCSSQSGHNTVSWYQQALGQGPQFIFQYYREEENGRGNFPPRFSGLQFPNYSSELNVNALELDDSALYLCASSFGRDAEAFFGQGTRLTVV.

Worth noting for this clonotype: Mismatch with germline at one junction end may stem from a read error. The chain has TRBV5-6 and TRBJ1-2; D remains unclear. The germline V gene encodes CDR1 SGHDT and CDR2 YYEEEE. This CDR3 comprises 12 residues. DNA of the CDR3: TGTGACAGCAGCGTGATATACCACGGCTACACCTTC. It encodes CDSSVIYHGYTF.

This clonotype was seen just once. The chain is built from TRBV11-3 and TRBJ2-1, with 8 bases aligning to TRBD2. CDR3 size: 16 residues. The germline V gene has CDR1 SGHNT and CDR2 YENEEA. V lost 5 bases and J lost 8; bases outside the gene matches: 14. The CDR3 region is CASSPGPGGGPHEQFF. CDR3 coding DNA: TGTGCCAGCAGCCCCGGTCCGGGGGGGGGCCCCCATGAGCAGTTCTTC.

This clonotype was counted ten times or more. The V gene is TRBV7-2, the J gene TRBJ2-2; TRBD1 matches 8 bases. CDR1 and CDR2 (germline): SGHTA, FQGNSA. V lost 1 base to trimming and J lost 5 bases; unmatched junction nucleotides: 6. The CDR3 spans 16 residues. The CDR3 region has the DNA TGTGCCAGCAGCTTAGGGTGGACAGGGTTAACCGGGGAGCTGTTTTTT. This gives the protein CASSLGWTGLTGELFF.